This T cell receptor beta chain was obtained from a study of metastatic and nonmetastatic thyroid tumors. Study-wide results and limits: Within blood and tumor, benign nodules reportedly had significantly lower TCR beta diversity than malignant thyroid tumors did.

The CDR3 spans 15 residues. Germline values: CDR1 MGHRA, CDR2 YSYEKL. The V and J ends lost 1 base and 4 bases respectively, with 12 bases between them. This clone was seen ten or more times. Its antigen is unknown. None of the patients had undergone any treatment ahead of thyroid surgery. TCRdb recomputed clones from the PCR reads via MiXCR. The sample has about 24,000 clones; roughly 21% are singletons. Sequencing was done on a sample of blood. The chain carries TRBV4-1 and TRBJ2-3; TRBD1 is a possible D gene (5 bases). This receptor was obtained from a male donor with papillary thyroid cancer or a benign thyroid nodule (not recorded which). Some clones in this sample may be carry-over from other donors' samples. This CDR3 reads CASSQGQGQADTQYF. The CDR3 nucleotides are TGCGCCAGCAGCCAAGGCCAGGGTCAGGCAGATACGCAGTATTTT.